This T cell receptor beta chain was sequenced during a study of regulatory T cells in long-lasting Graves disease. There are a few counts of this clonotype. Its antigen is still unknown. For TCR beta, libraries came from iRepertoire HTBI primers and Arm-PCR of CDR3 regions. Using its own MiXCR run on the multiplex PCR reads, TCRdb lists one record per CDR3 protein. The repertoire has 350,000 to 450,000 distinct CDR3 sequences, under 25% of them found once; the top ten carry less than 25%. From germline, CDR1 is MNHEY and CDR2 SVGEGT. V was clipped by 0 bases and J by 4 bases, with 9 bases between them. CDR3 length: 14 residues. Findings of the study overall: TCR diversity in persistent Graves' patients was below that of newly diagnosed ones.

Time point reported: persistent/refractory GD, antithyroid drugs over 5 years with positive TRAb. After RNA was extracted from PBMCs, the TCR library was made from it. Patients of an endocrinology department in Xi'an, China, were included. The sample here was peripheral blood mononuclear cells (PBMCs), taken when the disease was refractory, from a patient treated with antithyroid drugs. The source of this sequence is a female donor with Graves disease. The chain carries TRBV6-2 or TRBV6-3 and TRBJ1-1; D unclear. CDR3 loop: CASSYSHGSTEAFF. Written as DNA, the CDR3 is TGTGCCAGCAGTTACTCCCACGGGAGCACTGAAGCTTTCTTT.